This TCR beta chain was recovered during a study of shared clonotypes between healthy human individuals. Overall study context: Each donor contributed plates that comprised three CD4 naive, three CD4 memory, two CD8 naive and one CD8 memory. Study-wide results and limits: Clonotype sharing across several donors was observed for around 5% of naive CD4 clonotypes.

Clones were read by immunoSEQ multiplex PCR, and TCRdb kept only the in-frame ones, dropping some. The sample holds 2 million to 2.5 million clones, about 94% seen once. On this clone itself: As yet, its antigen is unknown. The sample contains more than one DNA sequence encoding this CDR3.

CD4+ cells underwent separation, giving CD45RA+ naive and CD45RA-negative memory subsets. The CDR3 runs to 13 residues. Germline-derived CDR1 and CDR2 are MNHEY and SVGAGI. V dropped 3 bases and J dropped 2 bases, with 7 bases sitting between them. The origin of this receptor is a man aged 18 to 35 in good health. The V call is TRBV6-5, the J call TRBJ1-2; TRBD1 might be the D (5 bases). Input material: naive CD4+ T cells sorted from blood. Sample subset: CD45RA+ positively selected. CDR3 loop: CASSYKGNYGYTF. CDR3 sequence (DNA): TGTGCCAGCAGTTATAAGGGGAACTATGGCTACACCTTC.